The clone carrying this T cell receptor beta chain was picked up a small number of times. Antigen unknown. This entry is derived from a study of response to subunit inactivated influenza vaccine. Overall study results and limits: Each seasonal flu vaccination may recruit only limited new T cells, authors suggested.

The CDR3 totals 16 residues. From germline, CDR1 is MNHEY and CDR2 SMNVEV (reference sequence). The junction had 13 bases not matched to a gene; V was cut back by 10 bases and J by 1 base. One entry per CDR3 protein, called by TCRdb with MiXCR from the RT-PCR reads. This sample has 560,000 or so distinct CDR3 sequences; 7.6% occur once, and the top ten carry under 15%. The sample here was PBMCs from blood, taken around 2 years after vaccination. The chain employs TRBV27 and TRBJ2-5, with 9 bases that match TRBD2. This TCR was recovered from a man in his fifties or sixties who received an inactivated influenza vaccine. In DNA, the CDR3 is TGTGCCACCCCAAGTCCAGCGGGGGGACTCCAAGAGACCCAGTACTTC. Translation: CATPSPAGGLQETQYF.